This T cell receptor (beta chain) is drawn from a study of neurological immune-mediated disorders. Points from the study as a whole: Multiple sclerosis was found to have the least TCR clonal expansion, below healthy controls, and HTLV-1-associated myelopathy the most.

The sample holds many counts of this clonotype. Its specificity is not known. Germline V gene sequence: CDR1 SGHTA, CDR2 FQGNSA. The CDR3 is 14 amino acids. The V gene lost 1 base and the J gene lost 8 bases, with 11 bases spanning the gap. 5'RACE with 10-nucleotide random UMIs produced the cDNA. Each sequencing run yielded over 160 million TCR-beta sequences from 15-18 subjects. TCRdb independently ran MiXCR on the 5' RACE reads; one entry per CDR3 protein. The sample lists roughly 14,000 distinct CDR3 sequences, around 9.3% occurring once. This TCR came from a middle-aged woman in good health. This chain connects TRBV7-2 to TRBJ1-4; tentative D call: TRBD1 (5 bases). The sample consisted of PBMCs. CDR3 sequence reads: CASSLGYWGEKLFF. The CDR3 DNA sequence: TGTGCCAGCAGCTTAGGCTATTGGGGGGAAAAACTGTTTTTT.